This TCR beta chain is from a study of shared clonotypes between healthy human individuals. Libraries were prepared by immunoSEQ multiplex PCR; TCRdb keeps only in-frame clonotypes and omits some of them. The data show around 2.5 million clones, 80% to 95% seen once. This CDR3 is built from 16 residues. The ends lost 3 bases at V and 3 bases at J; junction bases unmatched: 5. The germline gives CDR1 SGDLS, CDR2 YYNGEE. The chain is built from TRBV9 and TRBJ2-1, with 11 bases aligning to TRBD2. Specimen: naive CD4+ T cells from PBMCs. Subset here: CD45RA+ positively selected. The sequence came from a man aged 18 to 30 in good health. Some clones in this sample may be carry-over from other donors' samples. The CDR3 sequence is CASSEGTSGGYNEQFF. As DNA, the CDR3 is TGTGCCAGCAGCGAAGGGACTAGCGGCGGCTACAATGAGCAGTTCTTC.